This entry is about one TCR beta chain. This specimen comes from a study of T cell changes during pregnancy in multiple sclerosis. The repertoire was sequenced with immunoSEQ multiplex PCR; TCRdb's copy has only in-frame clones and lacks some. The table lists fewer than 95,000 clones, almost 95% of them singletons. The receptor was derived from a female donor with multiple sclerosis, enrolled in a pregnancy study. The sequencing used peripheral blood, collected in the third trimester of pregnancy.

CDR3 sequence: CASSPDRGNQPQHF. The CDR3 DNA reads TGTGCCAGCAGTCCAGACAGGGGGAATCAGCCCCAGCATTTT. The gene calls are TRBV6-5 and TRBJ1-5; 9 bases align to TRBD1. Germline CDR1 reads MNHEY; CDR2 reads SVGAGI. This CDR3 spans 14 amino acids. The V and J ends lost 5 bases and 4 bases, in that order; junction bases with no gene match: 3.